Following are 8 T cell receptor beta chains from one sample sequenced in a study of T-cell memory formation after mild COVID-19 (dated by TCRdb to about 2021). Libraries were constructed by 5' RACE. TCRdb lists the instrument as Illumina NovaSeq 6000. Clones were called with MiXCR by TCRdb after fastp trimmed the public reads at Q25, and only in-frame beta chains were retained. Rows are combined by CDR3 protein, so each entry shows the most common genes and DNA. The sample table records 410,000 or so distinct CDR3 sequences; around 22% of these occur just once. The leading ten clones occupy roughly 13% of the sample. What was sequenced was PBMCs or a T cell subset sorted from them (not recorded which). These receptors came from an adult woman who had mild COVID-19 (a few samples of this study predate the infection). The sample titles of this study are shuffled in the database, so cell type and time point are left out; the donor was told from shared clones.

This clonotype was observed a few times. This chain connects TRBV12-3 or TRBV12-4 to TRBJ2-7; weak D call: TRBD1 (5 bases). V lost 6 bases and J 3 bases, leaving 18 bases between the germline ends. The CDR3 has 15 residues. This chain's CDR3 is CASSLPGHPNYEQYF. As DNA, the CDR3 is TGTGCCAGCAGCCTGCCCGGACACCCCAACTACGAGCAGTACTTC.

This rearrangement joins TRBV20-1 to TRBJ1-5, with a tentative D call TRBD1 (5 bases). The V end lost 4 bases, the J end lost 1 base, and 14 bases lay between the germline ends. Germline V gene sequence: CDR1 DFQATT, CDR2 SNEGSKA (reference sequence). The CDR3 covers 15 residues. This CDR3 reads CSATPQGWSNQPQHF. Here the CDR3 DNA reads TGCAGTGCTACCCCCCAGGGTTGGAGCAATCAGCCCCAGCATTTT.

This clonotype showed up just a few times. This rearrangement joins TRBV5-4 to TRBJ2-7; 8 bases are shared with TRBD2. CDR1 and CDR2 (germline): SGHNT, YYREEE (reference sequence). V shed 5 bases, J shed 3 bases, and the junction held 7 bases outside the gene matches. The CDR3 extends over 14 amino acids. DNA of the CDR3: TGTGCCAGCAGTATAGCGGGGCCGGGCTACGAGCAGTACTTC. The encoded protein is CASSIAGPGYEQYF.

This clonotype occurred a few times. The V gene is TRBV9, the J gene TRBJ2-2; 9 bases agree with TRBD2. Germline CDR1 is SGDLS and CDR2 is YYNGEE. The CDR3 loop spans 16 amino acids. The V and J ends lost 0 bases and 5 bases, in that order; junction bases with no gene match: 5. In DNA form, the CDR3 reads TGTGCCAGCAGCGTAGGAATTCTAGCGGGAACCGGGGAGCTGTTTTTT. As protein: CASSVGILAGTGELFF.

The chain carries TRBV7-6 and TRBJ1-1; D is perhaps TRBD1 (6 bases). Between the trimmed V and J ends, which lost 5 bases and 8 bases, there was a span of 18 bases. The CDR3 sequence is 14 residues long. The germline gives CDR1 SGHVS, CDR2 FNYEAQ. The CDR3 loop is CASSEIQGPPEAFF. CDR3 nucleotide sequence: TGTGCCAGCAGCGAAATACAGGGTCCCCCCGAAGCTTTCTTT.

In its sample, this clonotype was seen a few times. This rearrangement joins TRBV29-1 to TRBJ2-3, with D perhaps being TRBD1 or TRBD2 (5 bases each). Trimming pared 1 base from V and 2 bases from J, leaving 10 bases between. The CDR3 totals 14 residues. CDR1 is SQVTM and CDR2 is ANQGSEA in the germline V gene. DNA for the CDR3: TGCAGCGTTGAAGGGAACGGGGCCACAGATACGCAGTATTTT. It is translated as CSVEGNGATDTQYF.

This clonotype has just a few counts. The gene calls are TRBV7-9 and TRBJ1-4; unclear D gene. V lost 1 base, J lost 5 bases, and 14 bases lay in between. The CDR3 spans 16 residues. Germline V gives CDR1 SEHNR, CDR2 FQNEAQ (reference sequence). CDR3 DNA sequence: TGTGCCAGCAGCTTAGGCGTCAGGTCCGCGAATGAAAAACTGTTTTTT. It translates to CASSLGVRSANEKLFF.

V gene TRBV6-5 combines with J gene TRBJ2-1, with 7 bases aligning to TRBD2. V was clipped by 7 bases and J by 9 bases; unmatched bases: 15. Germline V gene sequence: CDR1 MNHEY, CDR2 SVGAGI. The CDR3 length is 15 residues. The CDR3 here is CASTQASGTYSEQFF. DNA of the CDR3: TGTGCCAGCACTCAGGCTAGCGGTACATATAGTGAGCAGTTCTTC.